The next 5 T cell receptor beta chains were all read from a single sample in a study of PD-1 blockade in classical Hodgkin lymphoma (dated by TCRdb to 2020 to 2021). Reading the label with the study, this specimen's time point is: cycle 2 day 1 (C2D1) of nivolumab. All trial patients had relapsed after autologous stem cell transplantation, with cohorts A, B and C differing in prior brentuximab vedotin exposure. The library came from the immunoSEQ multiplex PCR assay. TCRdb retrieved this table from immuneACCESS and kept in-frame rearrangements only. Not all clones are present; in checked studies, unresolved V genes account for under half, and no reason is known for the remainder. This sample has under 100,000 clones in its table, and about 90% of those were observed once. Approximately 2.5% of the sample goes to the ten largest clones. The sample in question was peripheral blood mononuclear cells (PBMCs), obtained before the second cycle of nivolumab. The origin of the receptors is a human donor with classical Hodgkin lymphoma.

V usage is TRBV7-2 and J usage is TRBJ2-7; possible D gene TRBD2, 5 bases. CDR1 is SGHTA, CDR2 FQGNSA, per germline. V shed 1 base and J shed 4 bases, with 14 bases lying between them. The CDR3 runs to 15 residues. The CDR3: CASSLGRGLGYEQYF. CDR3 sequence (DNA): TGTGCCAGCAGCTTAGGTAGAGGGCTGGGGTACGAGCAGTACTTC.

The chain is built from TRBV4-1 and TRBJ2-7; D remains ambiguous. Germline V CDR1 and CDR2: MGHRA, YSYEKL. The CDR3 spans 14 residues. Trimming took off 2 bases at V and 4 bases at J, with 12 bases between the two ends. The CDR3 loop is CASSQFVSGYEQYF. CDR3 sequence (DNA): TGCGCCAGCAGCCAATTCGTGTCTGGATACGAGCAGTACTTC.

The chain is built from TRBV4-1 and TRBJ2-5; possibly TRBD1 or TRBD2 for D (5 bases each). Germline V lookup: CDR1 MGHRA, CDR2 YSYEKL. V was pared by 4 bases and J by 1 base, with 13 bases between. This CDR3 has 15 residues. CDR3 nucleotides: TGCGCCAGCAGCCCTCAGGGACGGCTCCAAGAGACCCAGTACTTC. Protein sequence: CASSPQGRLQETQYF.

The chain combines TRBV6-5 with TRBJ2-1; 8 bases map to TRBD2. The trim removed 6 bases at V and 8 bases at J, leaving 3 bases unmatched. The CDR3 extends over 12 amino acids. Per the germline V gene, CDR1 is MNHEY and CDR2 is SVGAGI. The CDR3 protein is CASRTGGDEQFF. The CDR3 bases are TGTGCCAGCAGGACGGGAGGGGATGAGCAGTTCTTC.

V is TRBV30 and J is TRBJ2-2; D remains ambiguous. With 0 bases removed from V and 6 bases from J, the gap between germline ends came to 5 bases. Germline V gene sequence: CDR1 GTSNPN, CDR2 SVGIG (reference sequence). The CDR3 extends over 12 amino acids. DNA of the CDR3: TGTGCCTGGAGTGTAGGGTCCGGGGAGCTGTTTTTT. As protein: CAWSVGSGELFF. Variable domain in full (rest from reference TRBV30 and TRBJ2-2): SQTIHQWPATLVQPVGSPLSLECTVEGTSNPNLYWYRQAAGRGLQLLFYSVGIGQISSEVPQNLSASRPQDRQFILSSKKLLLSDSGFYLCAWSVGSGELFFGEGSRLTVL.